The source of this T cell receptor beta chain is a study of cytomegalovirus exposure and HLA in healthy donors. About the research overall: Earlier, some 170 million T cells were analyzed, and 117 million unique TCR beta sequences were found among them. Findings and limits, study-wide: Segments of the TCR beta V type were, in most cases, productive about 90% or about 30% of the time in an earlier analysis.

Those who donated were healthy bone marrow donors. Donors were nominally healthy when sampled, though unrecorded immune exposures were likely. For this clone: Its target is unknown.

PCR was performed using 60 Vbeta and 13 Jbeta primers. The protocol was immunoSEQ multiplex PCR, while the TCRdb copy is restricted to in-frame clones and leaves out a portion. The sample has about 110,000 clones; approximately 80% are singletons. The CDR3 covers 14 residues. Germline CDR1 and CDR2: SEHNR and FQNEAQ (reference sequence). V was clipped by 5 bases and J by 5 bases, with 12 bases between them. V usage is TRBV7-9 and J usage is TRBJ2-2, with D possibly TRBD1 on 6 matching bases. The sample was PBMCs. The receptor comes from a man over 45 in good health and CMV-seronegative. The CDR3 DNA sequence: TGTGCCAGCAGCCCGGGACATAGGACCGGGGAGCTGTTTTTT. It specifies CASSPGHRTGELFF.